The present T cell receptor beta chain was sequenced within a study of identical twins. Study conclusions and caveats: Models underestimated TCR alpha sharing (out-of-frame) in monozygotic twins. Zero-insertion analyses were open to partial confounding by invariant MAIT and iNKT cells.

This clonotype was found many times. What it binds is not known. cDNA molecules carried unique molecular identifiers, and template switching added a universal primer site. TCRdb re-derived calls from the 5' RACE reads in MiXCR, one entry per CDR3 protein. This sample yields some 1,600,000 distinct CDR3 sequences, of which about 30% are seen a single time; approximately 0.29% belongs to the top ten. Trimming shortened V by 6 bases and J by 2 bases, and 16 bases separated the two germline ends. The CDR3 is 14 amino acids. Germline V gives CDR1 DFQATT, CDR2 SNEGSKA (reference sequence). This chain uses TRBV20-1 with TRBJ1-2; D ambiguous. Material for sequencing was cord blood. The origin of this receptor is a newborn girl in good health. In DNA form, the CDR3 reads TGCAGTGCAACCCGGACGAGGAAAAACTATGGCTACACCTTC. Protein product: CSATRTRKNYGYTF.